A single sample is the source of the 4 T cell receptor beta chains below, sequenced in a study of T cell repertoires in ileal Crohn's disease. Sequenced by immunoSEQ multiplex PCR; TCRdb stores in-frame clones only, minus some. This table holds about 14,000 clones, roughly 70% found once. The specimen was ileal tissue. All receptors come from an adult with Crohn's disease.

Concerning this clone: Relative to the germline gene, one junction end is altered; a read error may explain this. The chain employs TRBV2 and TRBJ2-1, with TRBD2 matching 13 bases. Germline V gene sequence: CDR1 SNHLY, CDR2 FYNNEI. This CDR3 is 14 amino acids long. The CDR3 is CASRPGLAGAVTIF. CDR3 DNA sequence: TGTGCCAGCAGACCCGGACTAGCGGGGGCGGTAACGATCTTC.

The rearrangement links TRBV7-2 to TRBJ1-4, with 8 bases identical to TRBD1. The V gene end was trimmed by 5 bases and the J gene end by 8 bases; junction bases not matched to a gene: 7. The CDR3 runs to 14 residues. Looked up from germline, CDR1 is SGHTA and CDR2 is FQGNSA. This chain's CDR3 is CASSVGQGAEKLFF. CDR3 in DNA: TGTGCCAGCAGCGTAGGACAGGGAGCCGAAAAACTGTTTTTT.

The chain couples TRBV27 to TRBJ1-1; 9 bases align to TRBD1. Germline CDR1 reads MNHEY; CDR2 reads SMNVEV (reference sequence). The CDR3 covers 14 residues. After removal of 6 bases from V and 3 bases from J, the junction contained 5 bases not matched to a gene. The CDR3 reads CASSRTGADTEAFF. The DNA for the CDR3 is TGTGCCAGCAGCCGGACAGGGGCGGACACTGAAGCTTTCTTT.

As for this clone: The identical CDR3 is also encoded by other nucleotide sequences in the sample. CDR3 in DNA: TGCGCCAGCAGTAAACTAGCGGGGGGCACAGATACGCAGTATTTT. It is translated as CASSKLAGGTDTQYF. The V gene is TRBV5-1, the J gene TRBJ2-3, with 11 bases lining up with TRBD2. The germline gives CDR1 SGHRS, CDR2 YFSETQ. Trimming took 5 bases from V and 1 from J; bases not matched to a gene: 3. The CDR3 has 15 residues.